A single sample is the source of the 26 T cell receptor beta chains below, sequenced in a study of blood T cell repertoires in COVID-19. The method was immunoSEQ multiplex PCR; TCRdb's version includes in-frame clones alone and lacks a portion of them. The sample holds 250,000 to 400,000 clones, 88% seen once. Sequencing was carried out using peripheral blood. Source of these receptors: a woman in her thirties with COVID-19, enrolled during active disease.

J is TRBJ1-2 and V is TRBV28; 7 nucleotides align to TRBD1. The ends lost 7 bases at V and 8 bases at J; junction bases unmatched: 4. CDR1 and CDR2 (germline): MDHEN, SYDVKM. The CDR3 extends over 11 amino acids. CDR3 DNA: TGTGCCAGCACTGACAGGGTCGGCTACACCTTC. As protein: CASTDRVGYTF.

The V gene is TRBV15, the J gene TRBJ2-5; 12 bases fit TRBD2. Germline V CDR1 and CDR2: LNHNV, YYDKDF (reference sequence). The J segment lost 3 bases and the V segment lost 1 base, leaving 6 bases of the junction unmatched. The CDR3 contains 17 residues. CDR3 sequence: CATSRAGRLAGEETQYF. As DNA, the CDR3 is TGTGCCACCAGCAGAGCCGGCCGACTAGCGGGGGAAGAGACCCAGTACTTC.

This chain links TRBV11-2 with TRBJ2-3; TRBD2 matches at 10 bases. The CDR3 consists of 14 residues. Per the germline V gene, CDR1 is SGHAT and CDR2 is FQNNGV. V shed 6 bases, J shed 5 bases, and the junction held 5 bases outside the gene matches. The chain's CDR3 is CASRRLAGVDTQYF. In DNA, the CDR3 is TGTGCCAGCAGGAGGCTAGCGGGGGTAGATACGCAGTATTTT.

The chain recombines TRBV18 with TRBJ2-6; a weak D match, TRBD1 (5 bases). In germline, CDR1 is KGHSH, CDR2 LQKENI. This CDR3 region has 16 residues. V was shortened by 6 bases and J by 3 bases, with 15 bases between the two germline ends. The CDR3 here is CASSPDILSGANVLTF. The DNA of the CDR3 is TGTGCCAGCTCCCCGGACATATTAAGTGGGGCCAACGTCCTGACTTTC.

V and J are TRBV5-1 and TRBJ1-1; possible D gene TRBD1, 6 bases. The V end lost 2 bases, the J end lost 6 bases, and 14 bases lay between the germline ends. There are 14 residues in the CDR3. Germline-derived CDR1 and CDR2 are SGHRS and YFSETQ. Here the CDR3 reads CASSFLEGVAEAFF. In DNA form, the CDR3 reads TGCGCCAGCAGCTTCCTCGAGGGGGTAGCTGAAGCTTTCTTT. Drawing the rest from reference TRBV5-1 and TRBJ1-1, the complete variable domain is KAGVTQTPRYLIKTRGQQVTLSCSPISGHRSVSWYQQTPGQGLQFLFEYFSETQRNKGNFPGRFSGRQFSNSRSEMNVSTLELGDSALYLCASSFLEGVAEAFFGQGTRLTVV.

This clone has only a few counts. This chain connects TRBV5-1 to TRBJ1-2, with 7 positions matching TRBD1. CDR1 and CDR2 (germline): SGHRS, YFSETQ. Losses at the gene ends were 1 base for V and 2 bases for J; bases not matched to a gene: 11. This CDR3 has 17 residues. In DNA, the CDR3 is TGCGCCAGCAGCTTGTTACCCTCGCCACAGGGGAACTATGGCTACACCTTC. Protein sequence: CASSLLPSPQGNYGYTF.

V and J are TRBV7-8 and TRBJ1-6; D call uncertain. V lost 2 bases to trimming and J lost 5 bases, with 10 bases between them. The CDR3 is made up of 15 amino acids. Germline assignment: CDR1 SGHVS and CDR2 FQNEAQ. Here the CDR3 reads CASSLWADHNSPLHF. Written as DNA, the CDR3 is TGTGCCAGCAGCTTATGGGCAGACCATAATTCACCCCTCCACTTT.

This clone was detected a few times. The CDR3 here is CASSEAAGEQETQYF. Here the CDR3 DNA reads TGTGCCAGCAGTGAAGCCGCGGGGGAGCAAGAGACCCAGTACTTC. The V call is TRBV6-1, the J call TRBJ2-5; 7 bases align to TRBD2. Unmatched junction bases numbered 3, after V lost 0 bases and J lost 2 bases. The CDR3 runs to 15 residues. CDR1 and CDR2 from the germline V gene are MNHNS and SASEGT.

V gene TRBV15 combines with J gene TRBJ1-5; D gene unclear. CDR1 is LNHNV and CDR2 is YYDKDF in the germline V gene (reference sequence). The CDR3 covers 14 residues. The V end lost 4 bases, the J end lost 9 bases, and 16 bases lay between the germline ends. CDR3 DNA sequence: TGTGCCACCAGCACCCGACTCGCCGGGAGGCCCCAGCATTTT. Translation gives CATSTRLAGRPQHF.

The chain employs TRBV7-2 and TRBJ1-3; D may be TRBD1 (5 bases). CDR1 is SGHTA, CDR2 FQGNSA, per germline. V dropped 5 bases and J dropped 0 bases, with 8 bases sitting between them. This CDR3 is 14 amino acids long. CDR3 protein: CASSRGGSGNTIYF. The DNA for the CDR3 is TGTGCCAGCAGCCGGGGGGGCTCTGGAAACACCATATATTTT. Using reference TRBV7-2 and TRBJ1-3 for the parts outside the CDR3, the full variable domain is GAGVSQSPSNKVTEKGKDVELRCDPISGHTALYWYRQSLGQGLEFLIYFQGNSAPDKSGLPSDRFSAERTGGSVSTLTIQRTQQEDSAVYLCASSRGGSGNTIYFGEGSWLTVV.

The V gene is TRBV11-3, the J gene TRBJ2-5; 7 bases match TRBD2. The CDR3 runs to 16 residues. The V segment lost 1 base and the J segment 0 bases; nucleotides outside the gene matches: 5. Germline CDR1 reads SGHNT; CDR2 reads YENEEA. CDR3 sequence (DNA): TGTGCCAGCAGCTTAGTCGTGGGGGGGAACCAAGAGACCCAGTACTTC. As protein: CASSLVVGGNQETQYF.

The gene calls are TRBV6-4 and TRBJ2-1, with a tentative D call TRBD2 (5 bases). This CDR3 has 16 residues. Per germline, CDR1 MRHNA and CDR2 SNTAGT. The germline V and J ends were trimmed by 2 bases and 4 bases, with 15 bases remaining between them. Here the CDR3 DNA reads TGTGCCAGCAGTGACGAGGGCAAGCGAGGGTACAATGAGCAGTTCTTC. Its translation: CASSDEGKRGYNEQFF.

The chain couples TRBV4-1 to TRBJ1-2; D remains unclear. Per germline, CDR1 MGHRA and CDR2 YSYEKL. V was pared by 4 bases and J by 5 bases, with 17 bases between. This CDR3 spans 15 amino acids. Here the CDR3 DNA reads TGCGCCAGCAGCCCCACGACCACCGGAGGATATGGCTACACCTTC. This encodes CASSPTTTGGYGYTF.

This CDR3 is CASSIQETQYF. CDR3 in DNA: TGCGCCAGCAGTATTCAAGAGACCCAGTACTTC. The V gene is TRBV5-1, the J gene TRBJ2-5; D remains ambiguous. From germline, CDR1 is SGHRS and CDR2 YFSETQ. V was shortened by 5 bases and J by 2 bases, with 4 bases between the two germline ends. The CDR3 extends over 11 amino acids.

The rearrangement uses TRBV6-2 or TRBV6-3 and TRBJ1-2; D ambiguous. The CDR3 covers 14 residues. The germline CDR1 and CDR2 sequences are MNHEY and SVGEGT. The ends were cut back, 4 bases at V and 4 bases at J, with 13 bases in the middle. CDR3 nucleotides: TGTGCCAGCAGTTCGGCGGGGAAGGGCTATGGCTACACCTTC. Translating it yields CASSSAGKGYGYTF.

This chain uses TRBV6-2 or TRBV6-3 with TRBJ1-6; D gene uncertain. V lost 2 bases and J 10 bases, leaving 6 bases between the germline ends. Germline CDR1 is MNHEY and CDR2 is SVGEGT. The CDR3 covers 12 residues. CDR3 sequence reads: CASSYPSSPLHF. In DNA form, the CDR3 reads TGTGCCAGCAGTTACCCGTCGTCACCCCTCCACTTT.

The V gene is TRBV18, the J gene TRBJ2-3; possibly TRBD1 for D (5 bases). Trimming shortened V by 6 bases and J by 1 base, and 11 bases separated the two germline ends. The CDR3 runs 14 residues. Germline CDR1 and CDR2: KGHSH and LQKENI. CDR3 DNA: TGTGCCAGCTCCCCCCGGACACGCACAGATACGCAGTATTTT. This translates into CASSPRTRTDTQYF.

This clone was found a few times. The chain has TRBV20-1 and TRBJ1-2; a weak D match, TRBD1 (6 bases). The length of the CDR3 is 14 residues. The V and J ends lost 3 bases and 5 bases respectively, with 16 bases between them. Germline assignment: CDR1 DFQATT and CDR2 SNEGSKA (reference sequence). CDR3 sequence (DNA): TGCAGTGCTAGTCGTCTGGGGGCTTGGTATGGCTACACCTTC. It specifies CSASRLGAWYGYTF.

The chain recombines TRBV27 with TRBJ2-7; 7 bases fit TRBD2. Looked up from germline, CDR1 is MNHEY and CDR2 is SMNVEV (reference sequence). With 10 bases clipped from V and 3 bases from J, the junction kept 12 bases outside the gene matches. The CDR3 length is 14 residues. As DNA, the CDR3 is TGTGCCACCCGCTTACGGGGGGTCGTCTACGAGCAGTACTTC. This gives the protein CATRLRGVVYEQYF.

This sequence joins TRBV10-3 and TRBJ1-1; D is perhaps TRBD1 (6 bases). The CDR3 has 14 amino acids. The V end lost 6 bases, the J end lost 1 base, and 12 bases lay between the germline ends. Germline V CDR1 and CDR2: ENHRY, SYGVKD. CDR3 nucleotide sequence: TGTGCCATCAGGGGAGGGGGACGGAACACTGAAGCTTTCTTT. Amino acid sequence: CAIRGGGRNTEAFF.

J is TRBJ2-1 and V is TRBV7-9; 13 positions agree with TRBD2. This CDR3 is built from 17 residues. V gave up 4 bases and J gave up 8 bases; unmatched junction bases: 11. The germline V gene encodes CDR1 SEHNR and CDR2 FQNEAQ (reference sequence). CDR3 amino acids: CASSSSTSGGWFDEQFF. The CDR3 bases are TGTGCCAGCAGCTCCTCGACTAGCGGGGGGTGGTTCGATGAGCAGTTCTTC.

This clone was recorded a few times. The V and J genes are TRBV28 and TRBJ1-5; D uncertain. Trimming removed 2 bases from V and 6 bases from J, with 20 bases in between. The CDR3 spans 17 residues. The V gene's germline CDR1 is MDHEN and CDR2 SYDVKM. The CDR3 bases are TGTGCCAGCAGTTTAGGAGTCCAAAGGAGATCGGGTCAGCCCCAGCATTTT. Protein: CASSLGVQRRSGQPQHF.

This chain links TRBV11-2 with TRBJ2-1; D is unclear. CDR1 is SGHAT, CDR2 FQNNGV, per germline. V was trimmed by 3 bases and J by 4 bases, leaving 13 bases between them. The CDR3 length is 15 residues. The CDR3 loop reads CASSFYAGSYNEQFF. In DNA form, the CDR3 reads TGTGCCAGCAGCTTTTATGCCGGGTCGTACAATGAGCAGTTCTTC.

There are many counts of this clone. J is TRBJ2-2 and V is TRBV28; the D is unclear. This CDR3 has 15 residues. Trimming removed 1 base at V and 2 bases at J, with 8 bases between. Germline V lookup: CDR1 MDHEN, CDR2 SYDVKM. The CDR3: CASSLLAENTGELFF. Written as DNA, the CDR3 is TGTGCCAGCAGTTTATTGGCAGAAAACACCGGGGAGCTGTTTTTT.

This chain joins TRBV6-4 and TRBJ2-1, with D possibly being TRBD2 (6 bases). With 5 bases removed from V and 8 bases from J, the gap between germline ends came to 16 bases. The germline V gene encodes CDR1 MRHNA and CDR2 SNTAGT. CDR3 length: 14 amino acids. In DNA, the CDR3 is TGTGCCAGCAGTTTCCTCCCGGGAGACCATGAGCAGTTCTTC. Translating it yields CASSFLPGDHEQFF.

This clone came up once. The DNA of the CDR3 is TGTGCCAGCAGTTTAGGGACAGGGGGATCCAATCAGCCCCAGCATTTT. As protein: CASSLGTGGSNQPQHF. This chain links TRBV27 with TRBJ1-5, with 11 bases that match TRBD1. Germline V gene lookup returns CDR1 MNHEY and CDR2 SMNVEV (reference sequence). This CDR3 spans 16 amino acids. V lost 2 bases to trimming and J lost 3 bases; unmatched junction nucleotides: 3.